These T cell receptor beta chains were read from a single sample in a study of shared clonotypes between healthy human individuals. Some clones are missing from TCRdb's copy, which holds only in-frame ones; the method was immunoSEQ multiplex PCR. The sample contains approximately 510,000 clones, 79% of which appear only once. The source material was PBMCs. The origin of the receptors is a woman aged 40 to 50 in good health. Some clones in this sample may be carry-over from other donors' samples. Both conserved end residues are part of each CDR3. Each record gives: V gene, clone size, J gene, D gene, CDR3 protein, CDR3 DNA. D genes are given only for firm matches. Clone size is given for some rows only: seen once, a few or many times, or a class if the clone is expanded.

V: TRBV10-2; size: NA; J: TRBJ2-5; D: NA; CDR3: CASSPAGRQETQYF; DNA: TGCGCCAGCAGCCCTGCGGGGCGGCAAGAGACCCAGTACTTC
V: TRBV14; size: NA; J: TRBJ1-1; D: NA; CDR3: CASSQISTEAFF; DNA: TGTGCCAGCAGCCAAATAAGCACTGAAGCTTTCTTT
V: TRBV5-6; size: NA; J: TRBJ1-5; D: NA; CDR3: CASSLGKVQPQHF; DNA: TGTGCCAGCAGCTTGGGTAAAGTCCAGCCCCAGCATTTT
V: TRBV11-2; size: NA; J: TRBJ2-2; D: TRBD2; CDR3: CASSIGLAGGPNTGELFF; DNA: TGTGCCAGCAGCATCGGACTAGCGGGAGGGCCGAACACCGGGGAGCTGTTTTTT
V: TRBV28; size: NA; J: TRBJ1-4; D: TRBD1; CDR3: CASVERDRGEKLFF; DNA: TGTGCCAGCGTAGAGAGGGACAGGGGTGAAAAACTGTTTTTT
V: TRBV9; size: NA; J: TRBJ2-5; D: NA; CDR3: CASSPGRANQQETQYF; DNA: TGTGCCAGCAGCCCAGGTAGGGCTAATCAACAAGAGACCCAGTACTTC
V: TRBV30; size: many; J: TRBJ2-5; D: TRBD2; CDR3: CAGSRTSGIAQYF; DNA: TGTGCCGGAAGTAGGACTAGCGGGATAGCCCAGTACTTC
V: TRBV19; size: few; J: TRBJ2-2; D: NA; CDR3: CASSDTTGELFF; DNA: TGTGCCAGTAGCGACACCACCGGGGAGCTGTTTTTT
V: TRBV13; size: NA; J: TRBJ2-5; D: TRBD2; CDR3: CASSLGELAGAVVGETQYF; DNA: TGTGCCAGCAGCTTAGGGGAACTAGCGGGAGCCGTGGTTGGAGAGACCCAGTACTTC
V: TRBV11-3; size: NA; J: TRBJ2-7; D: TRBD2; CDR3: CASSPRTSGDEQYF; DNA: TGTGCCAGCAGCCCACGGACTAGCGGGGACGAGCAGTACTTC
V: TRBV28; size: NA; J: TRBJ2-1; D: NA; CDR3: CASSLRGRNEQFF; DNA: TGTGCCAGCAGTTTAAGGGGGAGGAATGAGCAGTTCTTC
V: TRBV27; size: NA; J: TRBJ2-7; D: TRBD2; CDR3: CASSSTSGTVHYEQYF; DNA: TGTGCCAGCAGTTCGACTAGCGGGACGGTTCACTACGAGCAGTACTTC
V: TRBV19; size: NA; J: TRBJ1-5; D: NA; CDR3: CASSLNWGIQPQHF; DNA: TGTGCCAGTAGTCTAAACTGGGGGATTCAGCCCCAGCATTTT
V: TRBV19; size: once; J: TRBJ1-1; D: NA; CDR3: CASFGNRAMNTEAFF; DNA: TGTGCCAGTTTTGGAAACAGGGCAATGAACACTGAAGCTTTCTTT
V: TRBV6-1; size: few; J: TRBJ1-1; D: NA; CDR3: CASTGTGTEAFF; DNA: TGTGCCAGCACAGGGACGGGCACTGAAGCTTTCTTT
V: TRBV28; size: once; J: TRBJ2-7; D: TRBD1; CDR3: CASSPTPGQRGRVEQYF; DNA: TGTGCCAGCAGTCCCACCCCGGGACAGCGAGGGCGCGTCGAGCAGTACTTC
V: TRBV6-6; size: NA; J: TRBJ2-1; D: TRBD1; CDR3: CASSSRGQGAYEQFF; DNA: TGTGCCAGCAGCTCCCGAGGACAGGGGGCCTATGAGCAGTTCTTC
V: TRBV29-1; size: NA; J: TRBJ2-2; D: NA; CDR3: CSVGSGTGELFF; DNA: TGCAGCGTTGGTTCGGGCACCGGGGAGCTGTTTTTT
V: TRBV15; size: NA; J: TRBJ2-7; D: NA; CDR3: CATSRERLGSSSYEQYF; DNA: TGTGCCACCAGCAGAGAACGTTTGGGTAGCAGCTCCTACGAGCAGTACTTC
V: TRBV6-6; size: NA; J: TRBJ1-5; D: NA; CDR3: CASSKQAPGSNQPQHF; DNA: TGTGCCAGCAGTAAACAGGCCCCGGGGAGCAATCAGCCCCAGCATTTT
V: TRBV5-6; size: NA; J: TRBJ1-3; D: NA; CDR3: CASSFSEAGNTIYF; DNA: TGTGCCAGCAGCTTTTCAGAGGCTGGAAACACCATATATTTT
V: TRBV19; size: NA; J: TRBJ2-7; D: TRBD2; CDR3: CASSPAGAPYEQYF; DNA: TGTGCCAGTAGTCCAGCGGGAGCCCCCTACGAGCAGTACTTC
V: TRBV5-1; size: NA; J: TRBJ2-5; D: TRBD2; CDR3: CASSLSGTNEETQYF; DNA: TGCGCCAGCAGCTTGAGCGGGACGAATGAGGAGACCCAGTACTTC
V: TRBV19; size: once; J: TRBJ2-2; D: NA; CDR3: CASSILWGANTGELFF; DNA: TGTGCCAGTAGTATCCTGTGGGGGGCGAACACCGGGGAGCTGTTTTTT
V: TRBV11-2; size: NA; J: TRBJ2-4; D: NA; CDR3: CASSRVARGANLAKNIQYF; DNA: TGTGCCAGCAGCCGTGTGGCGCGAGGGGCGAACTTAGCCAAAAACATTCAGTACTTC
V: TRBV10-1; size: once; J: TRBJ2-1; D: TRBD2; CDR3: CASSQGLAGTNEQFF; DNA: TGCGCCAGCAGCCAGGGACTAGCGGGAACCAATGAGCAGTTCTTC
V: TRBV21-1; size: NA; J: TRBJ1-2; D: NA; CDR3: CASRDTAGTDYGYTF; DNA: TGTGCCAGCAGGGACACGGCCGGGACGGACTATGGCTACACCTTC
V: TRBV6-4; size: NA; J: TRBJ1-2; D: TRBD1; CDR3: CASSDSTGSGYTF; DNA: TGTGCCAGCAGTGACTCGACAGGGAGCGGCTACACCTTC
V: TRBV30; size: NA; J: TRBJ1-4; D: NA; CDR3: CAWSPARTNEKLFF; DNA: TGTGCCTGGAGCCCAGCCAGAACTAATGAAAAACTGTTTTTT
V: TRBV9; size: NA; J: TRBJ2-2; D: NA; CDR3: CASSPRLANTGELFF; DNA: TGTGCCAGCAGCCCCCGACTAGCGAACACCGGGGAGCTGTTTTTT
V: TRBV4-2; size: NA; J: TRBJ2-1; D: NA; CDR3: CASSQAAPTRTSYNEQFF; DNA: TGTGCCAGCAGCCAAGCGGCCCCGACTAGGACTTCCTACAATGAGCAGTTCTTC
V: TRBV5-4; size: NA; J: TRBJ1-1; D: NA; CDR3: CASSLWAGTMNTEAFF; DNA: TGTGCCAGCAGCCTCTGGGCTGGAACAATGAACACTGAAGCTTTCTTT
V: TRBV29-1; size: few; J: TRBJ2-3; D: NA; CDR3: CSVERTKPTDTQYF; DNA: TGCAGCGTTGAGCGGACTAAGCCCACAGATACGCAGTATTTT
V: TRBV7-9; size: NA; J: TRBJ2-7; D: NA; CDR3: CASSLGSGKDEQYF; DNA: TGTGCCAGCAGCTTAGGATCTGGGAAGGACGAGCAGTACTTC
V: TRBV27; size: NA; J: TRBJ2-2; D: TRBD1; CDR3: CASRGQGAFGELFF; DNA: TGTGCCAGCCGAGGACAGGGGGCGTTTGGGGAGCTGTTTTTT
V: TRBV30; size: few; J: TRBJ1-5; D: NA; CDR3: CAWRPGSSDYQPQHF; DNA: TGTGCCTGGAGACCCGGCAGTTCAGACTATCAGCCCCAGCATTTT
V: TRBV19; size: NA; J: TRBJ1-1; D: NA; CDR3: CASTLLQGMNTEAFF; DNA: TGTGCCAGTACCCTTTTACAGGGAATGAACACTGAAGCTTTCTTT
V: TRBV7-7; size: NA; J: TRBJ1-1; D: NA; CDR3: CASSFIRDPKRNTEAFF; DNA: TGTGCTAGCAGCTTCATCCGGGACCCAAAGCGGAACACTGAAGCTTTCTTT
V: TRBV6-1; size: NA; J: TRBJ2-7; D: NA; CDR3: CASDGGTYEQYF; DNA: TGTGCCAGCGACGGCGGGACCTACGAGCAGTACTTC
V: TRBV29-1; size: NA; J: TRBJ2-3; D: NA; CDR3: CSVEDGGSSDTQYF; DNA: TGCAGCGTTGAAGACGGAGGGAGCAGTGATACGCAGTATTTT
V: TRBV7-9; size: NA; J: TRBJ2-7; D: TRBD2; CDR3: CASSLEQEGGYEQYF; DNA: TGTGCCAGCAGCCTAGAACAGGAGGGAGGGTACGAGCAGTACTTC
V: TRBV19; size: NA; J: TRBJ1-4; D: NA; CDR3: CASSAGRMNEKLFF; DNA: TGTGCCAGTAGTGCGGGACGGATGAATGAAAAACTGTTTTTT
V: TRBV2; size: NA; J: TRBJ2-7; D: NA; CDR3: CASSQVSYEQYF; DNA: TGTGCCAGCAGTCAGGTCTCCTACGAGCAGTACTTC
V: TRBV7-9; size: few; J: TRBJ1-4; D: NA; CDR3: CASTGGQGTEKLFF; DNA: TGTGCCAGCACCGGCGGACAAGGGACTGAAAAACTGTTTTTT
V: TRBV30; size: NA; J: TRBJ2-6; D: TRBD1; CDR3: CAWSRTGDVLTF; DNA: TGTGCCTGGAGTCGGACAGGGGACGTCCTGACTTTC
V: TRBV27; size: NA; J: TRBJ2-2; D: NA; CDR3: CASSLEAPGELFF; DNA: TGTGCCAGCAGTTTGGAGGCTCCCGGGGAGCTGTTTTTT
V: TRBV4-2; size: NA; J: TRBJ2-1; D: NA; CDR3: CASSQDPADEQFF; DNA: TGTGCCAGCAGCCAAGATCCAGCGGACGAGCAGTTCTTC
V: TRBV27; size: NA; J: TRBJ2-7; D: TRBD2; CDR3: CASSLSTSGSYEQYF; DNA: TGTGCCAGCAGTTTATCGACCAGCGGGAGCTACGAGCAGTACTTC
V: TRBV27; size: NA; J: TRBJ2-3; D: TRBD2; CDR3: CASRFWREKGTDTQYF; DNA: TGTGCCAGCAGGTTTTGGCGGGAGAAGGGCACAGATACGCAGTATTTT
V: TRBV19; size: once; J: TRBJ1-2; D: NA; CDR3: CASSIKEGPFYGYTF; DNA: TGTGCCAGTAGTATTAAGGAGGGGCCCTTCTATGGCTACACCTTC
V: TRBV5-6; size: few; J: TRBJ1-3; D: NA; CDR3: CASRAAGNTIYF; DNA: TGTGCCAGCAGAGCAGCTGGAAACACCATATATTTT
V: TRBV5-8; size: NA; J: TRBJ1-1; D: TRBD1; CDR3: CASSLAWTGRGAEAFF; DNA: TGTGCCAGCAGCTTGGCCTGGACAGGGCGGGGGGCTGAAGCTTTCTTT
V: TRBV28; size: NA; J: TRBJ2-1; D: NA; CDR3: CASTSLTTYNEQFF; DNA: TGTGCCAGCACCTCCCTGACTACCTACAATGAGCAGTTCTTC
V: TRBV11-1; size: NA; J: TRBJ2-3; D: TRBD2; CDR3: CASSSRTSGSGGDTQYF; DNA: TGTGCCAGCAGCAGCCGGACTAGCGGGAGCGGGGGAGATACGCAGTATTTT
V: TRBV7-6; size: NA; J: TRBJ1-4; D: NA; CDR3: CASSYQQGPNEKLFF; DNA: TGTGCCAGCAGCTATCAGCAAGGGCCTAATGAAAAACTGTTTTTT
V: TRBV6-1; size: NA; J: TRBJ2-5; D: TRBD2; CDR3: CASNAGLAEETQYF; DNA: TGTGCCAGCAACGCGGGACTAGCGGAAGAGACCCAGTACTTC
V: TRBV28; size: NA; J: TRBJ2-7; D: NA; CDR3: CASSLSLGGTYEQYF; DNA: TGTGCCAGCAGTTTGAGCCTAGGGGGGACCTACGAGCAGTACTTC